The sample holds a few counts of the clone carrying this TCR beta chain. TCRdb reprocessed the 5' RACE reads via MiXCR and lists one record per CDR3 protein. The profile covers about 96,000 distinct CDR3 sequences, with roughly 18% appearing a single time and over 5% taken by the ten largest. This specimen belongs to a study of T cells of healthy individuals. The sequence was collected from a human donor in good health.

Here the CDR3 DNA reads TGTGCCAGTAGTTCCTTGGGGGGGTACCAAGAGACCCAGTACTTC. Encoded protein: CASSSLGGYQETQYF. V and J are TRBV19 and TRBJ2-5; 7 nucleotides match TRBD2. Germline V gene lookup returns CDR1 LNHDA and CDR2 SQIVND (reference sequence). This CDR3 has 15 amino acids. J was trimmed by 0 bases and V by 5 bases; bases with no gene match: 6.